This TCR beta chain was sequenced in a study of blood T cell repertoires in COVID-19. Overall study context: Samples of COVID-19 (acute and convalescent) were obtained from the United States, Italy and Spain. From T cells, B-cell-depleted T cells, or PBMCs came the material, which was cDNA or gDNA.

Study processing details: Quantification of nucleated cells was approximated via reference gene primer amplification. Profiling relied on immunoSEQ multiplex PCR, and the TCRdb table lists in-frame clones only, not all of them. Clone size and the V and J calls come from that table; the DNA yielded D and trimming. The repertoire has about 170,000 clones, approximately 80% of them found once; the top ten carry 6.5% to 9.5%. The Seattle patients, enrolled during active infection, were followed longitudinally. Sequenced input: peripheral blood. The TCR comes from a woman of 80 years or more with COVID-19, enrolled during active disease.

The CDR3 reads CASSQLVWAGYGYTF. The CDR3 DNA is TGTGCCAGCAGTCAACTTGTCTGGGCGGGCTATGGCTACACCTTC. This chain links TRBV6-6 with TRBJ1-2; D unclear. Trimming stripped 5 bases from V and 4 bases from J, with 17 bases between. This CDR3 is built from 15 residues. The germline CDR1 and CDR2 sequences are MNHNY and SVGAGI (reference sequence).